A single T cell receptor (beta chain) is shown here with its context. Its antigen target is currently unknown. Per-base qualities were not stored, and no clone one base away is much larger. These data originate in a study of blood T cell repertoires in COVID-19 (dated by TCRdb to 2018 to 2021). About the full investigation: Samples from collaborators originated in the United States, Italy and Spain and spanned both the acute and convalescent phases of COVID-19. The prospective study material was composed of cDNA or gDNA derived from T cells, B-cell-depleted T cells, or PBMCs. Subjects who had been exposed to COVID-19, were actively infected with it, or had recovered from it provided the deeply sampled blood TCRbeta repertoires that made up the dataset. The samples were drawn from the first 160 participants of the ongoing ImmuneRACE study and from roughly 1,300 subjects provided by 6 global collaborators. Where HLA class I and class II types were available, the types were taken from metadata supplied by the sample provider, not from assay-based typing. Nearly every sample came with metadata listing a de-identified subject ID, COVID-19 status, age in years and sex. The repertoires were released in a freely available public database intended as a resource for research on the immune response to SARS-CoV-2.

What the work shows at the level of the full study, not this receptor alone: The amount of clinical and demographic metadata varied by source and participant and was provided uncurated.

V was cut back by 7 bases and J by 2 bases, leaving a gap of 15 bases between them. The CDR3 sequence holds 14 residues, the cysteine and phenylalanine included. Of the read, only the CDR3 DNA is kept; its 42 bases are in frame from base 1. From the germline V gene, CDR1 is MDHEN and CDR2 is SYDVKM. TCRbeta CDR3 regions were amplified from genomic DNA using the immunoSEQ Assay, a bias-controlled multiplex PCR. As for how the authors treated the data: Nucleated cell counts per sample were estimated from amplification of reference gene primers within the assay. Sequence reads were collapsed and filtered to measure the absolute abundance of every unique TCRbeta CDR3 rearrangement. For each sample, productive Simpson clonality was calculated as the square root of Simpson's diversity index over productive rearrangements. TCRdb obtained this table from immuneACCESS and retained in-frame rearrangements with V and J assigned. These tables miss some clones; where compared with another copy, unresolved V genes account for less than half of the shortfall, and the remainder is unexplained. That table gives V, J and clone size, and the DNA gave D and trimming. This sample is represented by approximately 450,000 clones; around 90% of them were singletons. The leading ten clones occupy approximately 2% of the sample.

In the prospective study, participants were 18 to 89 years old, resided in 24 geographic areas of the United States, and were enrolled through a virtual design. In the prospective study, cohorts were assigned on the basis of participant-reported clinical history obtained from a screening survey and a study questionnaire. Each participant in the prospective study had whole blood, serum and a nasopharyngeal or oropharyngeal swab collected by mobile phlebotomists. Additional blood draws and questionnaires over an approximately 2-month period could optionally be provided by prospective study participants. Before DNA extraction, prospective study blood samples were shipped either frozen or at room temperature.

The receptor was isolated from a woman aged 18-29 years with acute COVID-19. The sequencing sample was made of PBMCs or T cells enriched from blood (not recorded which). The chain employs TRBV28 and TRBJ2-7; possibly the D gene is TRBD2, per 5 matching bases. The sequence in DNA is TGTGCCAGCACTCTTCGGGAAAACCCCTACGAGCAGTACTTC. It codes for CASTLRENPYEQYF.